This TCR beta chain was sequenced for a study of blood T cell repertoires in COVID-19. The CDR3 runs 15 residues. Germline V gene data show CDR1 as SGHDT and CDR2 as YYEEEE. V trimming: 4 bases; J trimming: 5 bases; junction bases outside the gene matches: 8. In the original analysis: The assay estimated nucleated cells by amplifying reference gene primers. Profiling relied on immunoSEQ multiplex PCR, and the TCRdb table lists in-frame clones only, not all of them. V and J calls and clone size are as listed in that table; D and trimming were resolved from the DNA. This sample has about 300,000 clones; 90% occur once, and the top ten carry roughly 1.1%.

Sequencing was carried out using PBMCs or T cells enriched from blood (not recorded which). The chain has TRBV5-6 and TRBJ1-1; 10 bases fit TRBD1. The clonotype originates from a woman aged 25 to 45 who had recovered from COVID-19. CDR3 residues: CASSTWDRGYTEAFF. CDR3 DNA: TGTGCCAGCAGCACGTGGGACAGGGGTTATACTGAAGCTTTCTTT.